Listed below are T cell receptor beta chains from one sample, sequenced in a study of blood T cell repertoires in COVID-19. The data were produced by immunoSEQ multiplex PCR, yet TCRdb's version contains in-frame clones alone and is incomplete. The table shows some 140,000 clones, with roughly 88% occurring only once. Input material: peripheral blood. Receptor source: a man aged 55 to 70 with COVID-19, enrolled during active disease. The CDR3 runs from the conserved cysteine through the conserved F or W. The D gene is left open where the match is weak. The size entry is marked missing in some rows and otherwise reads once, few, many or a size class.

TRBJ1-1 | - | TRBV15 | - | TGTGCCACCAGCAGAGGCAAAGGGGCAGGGAACACTGAAGCTTTCTTT | CATSRGKGAGNTEAFF
TRBJ2-7 | TRBD2 | TRBV5-1 | - | TGCGCCAGCAGGAAAGGGCGGGAGAGTCCCTACGAGCAGTACTTC | CASRKGRESPYEQYF
TRBJ1-2 | TRBD1 | TRBV15 | once | TGTGCCACCAGCATTGGGCAGGGGGCGGAATATGGCTACACCTTC | CATSIGQGAEYGYTF
TRBJ1-5 | - | TRBV18 | - | TGTGCCAGCTCACAACCTCCCGGGGGCAATCAGCCCCAGCATTTT | CASSQPPGGNQPQHF
TRBJ1-1 | - | TRBV7-2 | - | TGTGCCAGCAGCATTCCTACAGGGAACACTGAAGCTTTCTTT | CASSIPTGNTEAFF
TRBJ1-1 | - | TRBV6-5 | few | TGTGCCAGCAGTAGAACAAGGAACACTGAAGCTTTCTTT | CASSRTRNTEAFF
TRBJ2-5 | TRBD1 | TRBV7-6 | - | TGTGCCAGCAGCCCCAGGGCGGGACAGGGGGTAGAGACCCAGTACTTC | CASSPRAGQGVETQYF
TRBJ1-2 | TRBD1 | TRBV27 | once | TGTGCCAGCAGTGAACAGGGGGCGCGCTATGGCTACACCTTC | CASSEQGARYGYTF
TRBJ2-7 | TRBD1 | TRBV6-5 | - | TGTGCCAGCAGTTCCCGGGACAGGGGGGTCGAGCAGTACTTC | CASSSRDRGVEQYF
TRBJ1-1 | - | TRBV10-3 | - | TGTGCCATCAGCAACCAGGGGCACACTGAAGCTTTCTTT | CAISNQGHTEAFF